These T cell receptor beta chains were read from a single sample in a study of blood T cell repertoires in COVID-19. Method: immunoSEQ multiplex PCR; TCRdb's copy keeps in-frame clones and lacks some. Of about 44,000 clones listed, approximately 87% were seen once; the top ten hold approximately 4.7%. Input material: peripheral blood. The source is a human donor in a cohort sampled during active COVID-19. The CDR3 runs from the conserved cysteine through the conserved F or W. A D gene is named only where the DNA matches it firmly. Size values are once, few and many counts, or a class for expanded clones, and some rows have none.

cdr3_length	j_call	v_call	d_call	clone_size	cdr3_aa	cdr3_nt
13	TRBJ2-3	TRBV5-6	TRBD2	NA	CASSLVAGGTQYF	TGTGCCAGCAGCTTGGTCGCGGGAGGGACGCAGTATTTT
13	TRBJ2-2	TRBV9	TRBD1	NA	CASNPQGTGELFF	TGTGCCAGCAACCCACAGGGGACCGGGGAGCTGTTTTTT
12	TRBJ1-2	TRBV28	TRBD1	NA	CASNTGGYGYTF	TGTGCCAGTAACACAGGGGGCTATGGCTACACCTTC
19	TRBJ2-7	TRBV7-6	TRBD1	NA	CASSFRPGQGTPGAYEQYF	TGTGCCAGCAGCTTCAGACCGGGACAGGGAACCCCCGGGGCCTACGAGCAGTACTTC
15	TRBJ2-2	TRBV29-1	TRBD1	NA	CSVLSLDRVDGELFF	TGCAGCGTCTTGAGCTTGGACAGGGTCGACGGGGAGCTGTTTTTT
17	TRBJ2-1	TRBV4-3	TRBD2	NA	CASSQGDSGRGLSEQFF	TGCGCCAGCAGCCAAGGAGATAGCGGGAGGGGGTTAAGTGAGCAGTTCTTC
13	TRBJ1-1	TRBV14	NA	few	CASSQFPGQKAFF	TGTGCCAGCAGCCAGTTCCCGGGACAAAAAGCTTTCTTT
19	TRBJ2-4	TRBV14	NA	NA	CASSQGGTATILAKNIQYF	TGTGCCAGCAGCCAAGGCGGGACAGCCACAATATTAGCCAAAAACATTCAGTACTTC
18	TRBJ2-3	TRBV28	TRBD2	NA	CASSLLVAGGVSTDTQYF	TGTGCCAGCAGTTTATTGGTAGCGGGAGGCGTGTCCACAGATACGCAGTATTTT
15	TRBJ2-5	TRBV19	TRBD1	once	CASSIGQGARETQYF	TGTGCCAGTAGTATCGGACAGGGGGCTAGGGAGACCCAGTACTTC
13	TRBJ1-5	TRBV7-9	TRBD1	NA	CASSPQGNQPQHF	TGTGCCAGCAGCCCACAGGGGAATCAGCCCCAGCATTTT
15	TRBJ2-7	TRBV7-8	NA	NA	CASSLKWGPTYEQYF	TGTGCCAGCAGCTTAAAGTGGGGCCCCACCTACGAGCAGTACTTC
14	TRBJ2-5	TRBV5-5	TRBD2	NA	CASSGGVQPETQYF	TGTGCCAGCAGCGGGGGGGTACAGCCCGAGACCCAGTACTTC
11	TRBJ1-5	TRBV6-5	NA	NA	CATGEYQPQHF	TGTGCCACCGGGGAGTATCAGCCCCAGCATTTT
17	TRBJ2-1	TRBV3-1/TRBV3-2	TRBD2	NA	CASSQDGTSLSYNEQFF	TGTGCCAGCAGCCAAGATGGGACTAGCTTATCCTACAATGAGCAGTTCTTC
14	TRBJ2-1	TRBV24-1	TRBD2	NA	CATSTSGRGNEQFF	TGTGCCACCAGTACTAGCGGGAGGGGTAATGAGCAGTTCTTC
14	TRBJ2-7	TRBV5-6	TRBD1	NA	CASSLRRGNYEQYF	TGTGCCAGCAGCTTGCGCAGGGGGAACTACGAGCAGTACTTC
13	TRBJ2-5	TRBV10-1	NA	NA	CASSDSAGETQYF	TGCGCCAGCAGTGATAGCGCGGGGGAGACCCAGTACTTC
17	TRBJ2-2	TRBV9	NA	NA	CASSVGSPRKNTGELFF	TGTGCCAGCAGCGTAGGGTCTCCCAGAAAGAACACCGGGGAGCTGTTTTTT
16	TRBJ2-1	TRBV7-2	TRBD2	NA	CASSLSSGRAYNEQFF	TGTGCCAGCAGCTTATCCAGCGGGAGAGCTTACAATGAGCAGTTCTTC
15	TRBJ2-1	TRBV7-6	TRBD1	NA	CASSLFGTGLNEQFF	TGTGCCAGCAGCTTATTCGGGACAGGGTTGAATGAGCAGTTCTTC
14	TRBJ2-5	TRBV9	TRBD2	NA	CASSPLGGRETQYF	TGTGCCAGCAGCCCCCTGGGCGGGAGGGAGACCCAGTACTTC
15	TRBJ1-5	TRBV7-8	TRBD1	NA	CASSMGQGAVQPQHF	TGTGCCAGCAGCATGGGACAGGGGGCTGTTCAGCCCCAGCATTTT
18	TRBJ2-3	TRBV28	TRBD2	NA	CASSLGSGMTRGTDTQYF	TGTGCCAGCAGTTTAGGTAGCGGGATGACGCGCGGCACAGATACGCAGTATTTT
12	TRBJ2-3	TRBV29-1	NA	NA	CSVGQLTDTQYF	TGCAGCGTTGGACAGCTCACAGATACGCAGTATTTT